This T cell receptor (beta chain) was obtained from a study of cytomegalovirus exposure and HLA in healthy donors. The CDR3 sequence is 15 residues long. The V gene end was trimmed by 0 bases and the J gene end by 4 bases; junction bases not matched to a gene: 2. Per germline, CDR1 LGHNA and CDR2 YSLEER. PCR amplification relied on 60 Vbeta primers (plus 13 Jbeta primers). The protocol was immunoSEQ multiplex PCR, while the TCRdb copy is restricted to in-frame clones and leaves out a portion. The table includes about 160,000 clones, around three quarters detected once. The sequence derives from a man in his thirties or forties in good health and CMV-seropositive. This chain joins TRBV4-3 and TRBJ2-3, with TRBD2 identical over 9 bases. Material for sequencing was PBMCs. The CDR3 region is CASSQDASGADTQYF. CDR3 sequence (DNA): TGCGCCAGCAGCCAAGATGCTAGCGGGGCAGATACGCAGTATTTT.